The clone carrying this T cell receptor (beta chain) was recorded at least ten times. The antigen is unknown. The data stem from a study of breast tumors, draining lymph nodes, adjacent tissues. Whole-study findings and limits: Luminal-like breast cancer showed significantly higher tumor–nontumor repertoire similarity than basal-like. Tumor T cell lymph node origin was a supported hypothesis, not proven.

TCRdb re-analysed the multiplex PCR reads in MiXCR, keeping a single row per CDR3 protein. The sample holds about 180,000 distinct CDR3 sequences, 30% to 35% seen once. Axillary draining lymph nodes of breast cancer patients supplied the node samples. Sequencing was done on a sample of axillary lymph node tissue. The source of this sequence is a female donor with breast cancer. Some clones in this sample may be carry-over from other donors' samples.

In nucleotides, the CDR3 is TGTGCCAGCAGCCAACGGGGGGACTCCTACGAGCAGTACTTC. Protein sequence: CASSQRGDSYEQYF. J is TRBJ2-7 and V is TRBV11-2; TRBD2 aligns across 7 bases. The ends lost 5 bases at V and 0 bases at J; junction bases unmatched: 4. The germline V gene encodes CDR1 SGHAT and CDR2 FQNNGV. This CDR3 region has 14 residues.